The 19 T cell receptor beta chains in this list originate from one sample, sequenced in a study of T cell responses to AZD1222 COVID-19 vaccine (dated by TCRdb to about 2021). The method behind the library was the immunoSEQ multiplex PCR assay. TCRdb mirrors the immuneACCESS table, restricted to in-frame sequences. Some clones are absent from its copies; in checked studies, under half trace to an unresolved V gene, and the reason for the others is unknown. Present in this sample are under 200,000 clones, around 93% of which were seen just once. Jointly, the top ten make up under 2.5% of the sample. In the paper's terms, the time point label means: baseline before first vaccination. The material sequenced was peripheral blood, taken on day 0 of AZD1222 vaccination. These receptors were taken from an adult in good health.

The gene calls are TRBV19 and TRBJ2-3; 10 bases align to TRBD1. This CDR3 region has 21 residues. CDR1 is LNHDA, CDR2 SQIVND, per germline (reference sequence). V was clipped by 4 bases and J by 2 bases; unmatched bases: 21. For the CDR3, the DNA is TGTGCCAGTAGTACCCAAGAACCGGGACAGGGGAGTGTCCTACACACAGATACGCAGTATTTT. It is translated as CASSTQEPGQGSVLHTDTQYF.

The rearrangement uses TRBV19 and TRBJ2-3, with 8 nucleotides matching TRBD2. This CDR3 spans 15 amino acids. Trimming took 5 bases from V and 7 from J; bases not matched to a gene: 11. Germline CDR1 and CDR2: LNHDA and SQIVND (reference sequence). CDR3 residues: CASSPAGGGENTQYF. CDR3 DNA: TGTGCCAGTAGTCCCGCGGGGGGAGGGGAGAATACGCAGTATTTT.

V usage is TRBV2 and J usage is TRBJ2-7; D is unclear. The germline V gene has CDR1 SNHLY and CDR2 FYNNEI. The CDR3 totals 11 residues. V was trimmed by 4 bases and J by 5 bases, leaving 6 bases between them. CDR3: CASSVRDEQYF. DNA for the CDR3: TGTGCCAGCAGTGTCCGGGACGAGCAGTACTTC.

The chain joins TRBV27 to TRBJ2-2; D gene unclear. Germline V gives CDR1 MNHEY, CDR2 SMNVEV (reference sequence). The CDR3 is 13 amino acids. The V and J ends lost 0 bases and 4 bases respectively, with 3 bases between them. The CDR3 coding sequence is TGTGCCAGCAGTTTATCGGGCACCGGGGAGCTGTTTTTT. Its translation: CASSLSGTGELFF.

In its sample, this clone was seen a few times. The V call is TRBV27, the J call TRBJ2-1, with 7 bases that match TRBD1. J gave up 5 bases and V 0 bases, and 1 base lay outside the gene matches. The CDR3 is 14 residues long. Germline CDR1 is MNHEY and CDR2 is SMNVEV (reference sequence). CDR3 DNA: TGTGCCAGCAGTTTATCGGGACAGCACAATGAGCAGTTCTTC. It yields the protein CASSLSGQHNEQFF.

The CDR3 region has the DNA TGTGCCAGCAGCCACAAGAGGCAAGAGACCCAGTACTTC. Translated: CASSHKRQETQYF. The genes are TRBV7-8 and TRBJ2-5; D call uncertain. From germline, CDR1 is SGHVS and CDR2 FQNEAQ. V was shortened by 5 bases and J by 2 bases, with 9 bases between the two germline ends. The CDR3 consists of 13 residues.

V and J are TRBV29-1 and TRBJ2-5; D call uncertain. The germline V gene encodes CDR1 SQVTM and CDR2 ANQGSEA. There are 14 residues in the CDR3. Trimming took 4 bases from V and 0 from J, leaving 12 bases between them. CDR3 loop: CSVVYGRYQETQYF. CDR3 sequence (DNA): TGCAGCGTTGTCTACGGGCGGTACCAAGAGACCCAGTACTTC.

The chain recombines TRBV28 with TRBJ1-1; possible D gene TRBD1, 6 bases. Germline V gene lookup returns CDR1 MDHEN and CDR2 SYDVKM. V lost 10 bases to trimming and J lost 4 bases, with 13 bases between them. The CDR3 contains 12 residues. The CDR3 coding sequence is TGTGCCACCAAACAGGGTTTCACTGAAGCTTTCTTT. It is translated as CATKQGFTEAFF.

The rearrangement uses TRBV27 and TRBJ1-2, with TRBD1 matching 7 bases. Looked up from germline, CDR1 is MNHEY and CDR2 is SMNVEV (reference sequence). V shed 5 bases and J 5 bases; nucleotides not matched to a gene: 5. The CDR3 runs to 13 residues. CDR3 sequence reads: CASSDTGAYGYTF. The CDR3 DNA is TGTGCCAGCAGTGATACAGGGGCTTATGGCTACACCTTC.

This clone has just one count. The chain combines TRBV6-5 with TRBJ2-1; a weak D match, TRBD1 (6 bases). Trimming took off 2 bases at V and 4 bases at J, with 15 bases between the two ends. The CDR3 consists of 16 residues. The germline V gene encodes CDR1 MNHEY and CDR2 SVGAGI. The DNA for the CDR3 is TGTGCCAGCAGTTACGGGGGCGGCCAACGGTACAATGAGCAGTTCTTC. Translation gives CASSYGGGQRYNEQFF.

The chain carries TRBV4-3 and TRBJ1-5, with D hard to call. The ends were cut back, 1 base at V and 4 bases at J, with 8 bases in the middle. The germline V gene has CDR1 LGHNA and CDR2 YSLEER. The CDR3 runs to 14 residues. The CDR3 DNA sequence: TGCGCCAGCAGCCAAGTGTCAAATAATCAGCCCCAGCATTTT. Its translation: CASSQVSNNQPQHF.

In DNA form, the CDR3 reads TGTGCCAGCCGGGACTTGAACAAGGGCAACAAAGAGACCCAGTACTTC. Translated, it gives CASRDLNKGNKETQYF. The chain is built from TRBV19 and TRBJ2-5, with TRBD2 as a possible D gene (6 bases). The V gene lost 9 bases and the J gene lost 3 bases, with 23 bases spanning the gap. The CDR3 consists of 16 residues. Germline V gives CDR1 LNHDA, CDR2 SQIVND (reference sequence).

The chain joins TRBV4-3 to TRBJ2-1, with 8 bases aligning to TRBD1. V shed 1 base, J shed 7 bases, and the junction held 6 bases outside the gene matches. Per germline, CDR1 LGHNA and CDR2 YSLEER. This CDR3 spans 15 amino acids. The CDR3 bases are TGCGCCAGCAGCCAAGGGGCAGGGGGCGGGAATGAGCAGTTCTTC. Its translation is CASSQGAGGGNEQFF.

The chain has TRBV5-5 and TRBJ2-5; 8 bases are a match to TRBD1. This CDR3 region has 16 residues. J gave up 5 bases and V 4 bases, and 13 bases lay outside the gene matches. Germline lookup yields CDR1 SGHKS and CDR2 YYEKEE (reference sequence). This CDR3 is CASSDPGQGGEETQYF. The CDR3 region has the DNA TGTGCCAGCAGCGACCCCGGACAGGGCGGGGAGGAGACCCAGTACTTC.

A word on this clone: A junction end diverges from the germline sequence, so it may reflect a read error. V gene TRBV7-7 combines with J gene TRBJ2-5; D is possibly TRBD2 (5 bases). This CDR3 has 12 amino acids. Germline V gives CDR1 SSHAT, CDR2 FNYEAQ (reference sequence). The CDR3 nucleotides read TGTGCTAGCAGCTTAGCTGAGGGGACCCAGTACTTC. Its translation: CASSLAEGTQYF.

The rearrangement uses TRBV3-1 (or the pseudogene TRBV3-2) and TRBJ1-5, with D perhaps matching TRBD1 (6 bases). Germline V gene sequence: CDR1 LGHDT, CDR2 YNNKEL (reference sequence). Between the trimmed V and J ends, which lost 8 bases and 1 base, there was a span of 12 bases. The CDR3 totals 14 residues. CDR3 in DNA: TGTGCCAGCGGGTGGGGGGGCAGCAATCAGCCCCAGCATTTT. Protein product: CASGWGGSNQPQHF.

The gene calls are TRBV21-1 and TRBJ1-1. TRBV21-1 is annotated as a pseudogene. CDR3 length: 19 residues. CDR3 in amino acids: CASSNRTLVRAGGDTEAFF. Here the CDR3 DNA reads TGTGCCAGCAGCAATCGGACGTTGGTACGCGCAGGGGGGGACACTGAAGCTTTCTTT.

This rearrangement joins TRBV28 to TRBJ1-1; no firm D call. The germline V gene has CDR1 MDHEN and CDR2 SYDVKM. Between the trimmed V and J ends, which lost 3 bases and 8 bases, there was a span of 13 bases. CDR3 length: 13 residues. The CDR3 DNA reads as TGTGCCAGCAGTTTGGGAGGTGGCCCAGAAGCTTTCTTT. This gives the protein CASSLGGGPEAFF.

J is TRBJ2-3 and V is TRBV27, with 11 bases aligning to TRBD1. Per germline, CDR1 MNHEY and CDR2 SMNVEV (reference sequence). V shed 6 bases and J 3 bases; nucleotides not matched to a gene: 8. This CDR3 region has 16 residues. This CDR3 reads CASSLGTGGWTDTQYF. CDR3 DNA: TGTGCCAGCAGCCTGGGGACAGGGGGTTGGACAGATACGCAGTATTTT.